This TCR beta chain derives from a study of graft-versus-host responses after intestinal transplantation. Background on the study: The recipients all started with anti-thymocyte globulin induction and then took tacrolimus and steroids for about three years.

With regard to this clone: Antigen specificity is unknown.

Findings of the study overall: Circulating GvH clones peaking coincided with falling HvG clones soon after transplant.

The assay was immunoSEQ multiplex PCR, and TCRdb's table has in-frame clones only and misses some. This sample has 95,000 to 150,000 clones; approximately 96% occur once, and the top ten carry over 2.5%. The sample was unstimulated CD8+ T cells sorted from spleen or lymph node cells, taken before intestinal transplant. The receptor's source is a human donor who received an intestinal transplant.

Written as DNA, the CDR3 is TGCGCCAGCAGCCAAATTTCAGCGGGAGACACCTACAATGAGCAGTTCTTC. It translates to CASSQISAGDTYNEQFF. This chain uses TRBV5-1 with TRBJ2-1; 8 bases are shared with TRBD2. The V gene end was trimmed by 4 bases and the J gene end by 2 bases; junction bases not matched to a gene: 11. The CDR3 runs 17 residues. Germline CDR1 is SGHRS and CDR2 is YFSETQ.